This T cell receptor (beta chain) was sequenced for a study of regulatory T cells in long-lasting Graves disease. Whole-study findings and limits: Patients with persistent disease shared some 2,900 public clonotypes, outpacing the approximately 870 shared by new patients.

CDR1 and CDR2 from the germline V gene are MDHEN and SYDVKM. With 4 bases removed from V and 4 bases from J, the gap between germline ends came to 16 bases. The CDR3 is 15 residues long. In the case of this clonotype: Its antigen is not identified.

Combining iRepertoire HTBI primers with Arm-PCR of CDR3 regions, the authors built TCR beta libraries. From the multiplex PCR reads, TCRdb called clonotypes with MiXCR, one entry per CDR3 protein. The sample shows around 460,000 distinct CDR3 sequences, 11% to 15% of them seen only once. The time point was: newly diagnosed GD, antithyroid drugs for less than 3 months. The authors made the TCR library using RNA they extracted from PBMCs. This sample was shared with a second study, whose subject was T cells in Graves' hyperthyroidism and ophthalmopathy. According to that study: When the TCR CDR3 underwent first-round RT-PCR, the HTBI primer set was used. Most expanded thyroid clonotypes above 0.001 recurred in blood.

The receptor's source is a woman in her fifties or sixties with Graves disease. The chain carries TRBV28 and TRBJ1-1; D possibly corresponds to TRBD1 (5 bases). This specimen was peripheral blood mononuclear cells (PBMCs), taken at new diagnosis, from a patient treated with antithyroid drugs. The CDR3 DNA follows: TGTGCCAGCAGTTCATGGGGGGTTGCGGGCACTGAAGCTTTCTTT. Protein sequence: CASSSWGVAGTEAFF.